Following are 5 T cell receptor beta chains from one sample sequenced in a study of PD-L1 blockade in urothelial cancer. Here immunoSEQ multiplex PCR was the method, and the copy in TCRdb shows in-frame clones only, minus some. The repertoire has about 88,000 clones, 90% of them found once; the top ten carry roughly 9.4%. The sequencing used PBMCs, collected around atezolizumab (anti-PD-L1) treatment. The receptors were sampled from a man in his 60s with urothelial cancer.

Written as DNA, the CDR3 is TGTGCCAGCAGACTGGACACCAACACCGGGGAGCTGTTTTTT. As protein: CASRLDTNTGELFF. The chain recombines TRBV25-1 with TRBJ2-2; weak D call: TRBD1 (5 bases). The V and J ends lost 6 bases and 2 bases respectively, with 10 bases between them. The CDR3 is 14 residues long. Per germline, CDR1 MGHDK and CDR2 SYGVNS. The full variable domain, rest sourced from reference TRBV25-1 and TRBJ2-2, is EADIYQTPRYLVIGTGKKITLECSQTMGHDKMYWYQQDPGMELHLIHYSYGVNSTEKGDLSSESTVSRIRTEHFPLTLESARPSHTSQYLCASRLDTNTGELFFGEGSRLTVL.

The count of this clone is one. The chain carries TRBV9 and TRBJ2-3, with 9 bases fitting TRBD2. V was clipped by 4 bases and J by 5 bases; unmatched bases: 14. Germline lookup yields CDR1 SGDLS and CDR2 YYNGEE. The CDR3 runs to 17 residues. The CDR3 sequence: CASSPTLSSGVVDTQYF. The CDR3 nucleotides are TGTGCCAGCAGCCCCACCCTTTCTAGCGGGGTGGTAGATACGCAGTATTTT. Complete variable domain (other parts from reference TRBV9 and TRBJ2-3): DSGVTQTPKHLITATGQRVTLRCSPRSGDLSVYWYQQSLDQGLQFLIQYYNGEERAKGNILERFSAQQFPDLHSELNLSSLELGDSALYFCASSPTLSSGVVDTQYFGPGTRLTVL.

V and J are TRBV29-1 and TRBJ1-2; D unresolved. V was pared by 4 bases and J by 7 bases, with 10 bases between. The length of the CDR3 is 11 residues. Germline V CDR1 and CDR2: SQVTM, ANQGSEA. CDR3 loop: CSVGTGSGYTF. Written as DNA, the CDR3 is TGCAGCGTTGGTACCGGGAGTGGCTACACCTTC.

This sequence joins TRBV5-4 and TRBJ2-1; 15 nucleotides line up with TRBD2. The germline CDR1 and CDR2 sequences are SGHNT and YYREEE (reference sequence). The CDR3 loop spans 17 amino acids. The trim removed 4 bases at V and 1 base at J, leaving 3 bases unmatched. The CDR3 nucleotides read TGTGCCAGCAGCCCAGGACTAGCGGGAGGGTCCTACAATGAGCAGTTCTTC. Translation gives CASSPGLAGGSYNEQFF.

Here the CDR3 reads CASSHYREAMETQYF. The CDR3, as DNA: TGTGCCAGCAGCCATTACCGGGAGGCCATGGAGACCCAGTACTTC. The chain carries TRBV14 and TRBJ2-5, with 7 bases matching TRBD2. V lost 3 bases to trimming and J lost 5 bases; unmatched junction nucleotides: 9. CDR1 SGHDN and CDR2 FVKESK come from the germline V gene. CDR3 length: 15 residues.